The next 28 T cell receptor beta chains were all read from a single sample in a study of cytomegalovirus exposure and HLA in healthy donors. Sequenced by immunoSEQ multiplex PCR; TCRdb stores in-frame clones only, minus some. The table includes tens of thousands of clones, about 96% detected once. The sequencing sample was made of PBMCs. These receptors were obtained from a woman between 18 and 29 years old in good health and CMV-seronegative.

This clone occurred a few times. A read error may produce the germline difference seen at one junction end. V gene TRBV11-2 combines with J gene TRBJ1-2, with D maybe TRBD1 (6 bases). Germline V gene data show CDR1 as SGHAT and CDR2 as FQNNGV. CDR3 length: 10 residues. The CDR3 is CASSLQGGVF. The CDR3 DNA follows: TGTGCCAGCAGCTTACAAGGGGGGGTCTTC.

This clone was seen once. The chain combines TRBV11-2 with TRBJ1-4, with D unclear. The CDR3 has 14 amino acids. Trimming left V 5 bases short and J 8 bases short, with 15 bases between. Germline V gene data show CDR1 as SGHAT and CDR2 as FQNNGV. CDR3 amino acids: CASSPIDIGEKLFF. DNA of the CDR3: TGTGCCAGCAGCCCTATAGATATCGGGGAAAAACTGTTTTTT.

The gene calls are TRBV6-6 and TRBJ1-5; 7 nucleotides line up with TRBD1. Germline loops: CDR1 MNHNY, CDR2 SVGAGI (reference sequence). V was pared by 7 bases and J by 1 base, with 4 bases of the junction left unmatched. The CDR3 loop spans 14 amino acids. In DNA, the CDR3 is TGTGCCAGCATTGCAGGGGGAAGCAATCAGCCCCAGCATTTT. The encoded protein is CASIAGGSNQPQHF.

This clone showed up just once. V gene TRBV6-4 combines with J gene TRBJ2-1; D possibly corresponds to TRBD1 (5 bases). Germline V gene data show CDR1 as MRHNA and CDR2 as SNTAGT. Between the trimmed V and J ends, which lost 5 bases and 6 bases, there was a span of 14 bases. This CDR3 region has 14 residues. CDR3 sequence reads: CASSLGAQPNEQFF. In nucleotides, the CDR3 is TGTGCCAGCAGTCTTGGGGCCCAACCCAATGAGCAGTTCTTC.

This chain joins TRBV19 and TRBJ2-6; 8 bases map to TRBD1. CDR3 length: 16 residues. Germline CDR1 LNHDA, CDR2 SQIVND (reference sequence). J gave up 13 bases and V 4 bases, and 15 bases lay outside the gene matches. CDR3 sequence: CASSTSWDRIRAVLTF. The CDR3 DNA sequence: TGTGCCAGTAGTACGTCCTGGGACAGGATCCGTGCTGTCCTGACTTTC.

The V and J genes are TRBV7-6 and TRBJ2-7; 10 bases are shared with TRBD2. Germline CDR1 SGHVS, CDR2 FNYEAQ. The trim removed 1 base at V and 5 bases at J, leaving 14 bases unmatched. There are 18 residues in the CDR3. CDR3 in DNA: TGTGCCAGCAGCTTAGATTTCCCCACCCCTAGCGGGAGTAACGAGCAGTACTTC. Encoded protein: CASSLDFPTPSGSNEQYF.

This sequence joins TRBV28 and TRBJ2-7, with TRBD2 matching 7 bases. V lost 6 bases and J lost 9; bases outside the gene matches: 17. The CDR3 contains 15 residues. The germline V gene has CDR1 MDHEN and CDR2 SYDVKM. CDR3 sequence (DNA): TGTGCCAGCAGCCCGAGCGGGGCAGCCCTCCTCGTGCAGTACTTC. Residues: CASSPSGAALLVQYF.

The CDR3 sequence is CASSDPRSGQGNDEQYF. DNA for the CDR3: TGTGCCAGCAGTGATCCCCGATCGGGACAGGGTAACGACGAGCAGTACTTC. The chain has TRBV25-1 and TRBJ2-7, with 9 positions matching TRBD1. The germline CDR1 and CDR2 sequences are MGHDK and SYGVNS. The CDR3 covers 17 residues. The trim removed 3 bases at V and 5 bases at J, leaving 14 bases unmatched.

The genes are TRBV11-2 and TRBJ2-3, with D unresolved. Germline CDR1 reads SGHAT; CDR2 reads FQNNGV. The CDR3 sequence is 16 residues long. Deletions cut 4 bases from V and 0 bases from J, with 14 bases between. CDR3 protein: CASSYDTSSSTDTQYF. As DNA, the CDR3 is TGTGCCAGCAGCTACGACACCTCTTCTAGCACAGATACGCAGTATTTT.

The V gene is TRBV7-6, the J gene TRBJ2-1; 8 bases agree with TRBD1. CDR1 is SGHVS, CDR2 FNYEAQ, per germline. CDR3 length equals 15 residues. V shed 4 bases, J shed 4 bases, and the junction held 6 bases outside the gene matches. CDR3 DNA: TGTGCCAGCAGCTCCCGGGACAGGATATACAATGAGCAGTTCTTC. This translates into CASSSRDRIYNEQFF.

The rearrangement joins TRBV6-1 to TRBJ1-1; no clear D. Germline assignment: CDR1 MNHNS and CDR2 SASEGT. V dropped 3 bases and J dropped 4 bases, with 9 bases sitting between them. This CDR3 contains 13 residues. The CDR3 DNA follows: TGTGCCAGCAGTGACAGCGGGTTCACTGAAGCTTTCTTT. Protein product: CASSDSGFTEAFF.

CDR3 amino acids: CASSYWPSGSTYEQYF. CDR3 sequence (DNA): TGTGCCAGCAGTTACTGGCCTAGCGGGAGCACCTACGAGCAGTACTTC. V and J are TRBV6-5 and TRBJ2-7, with 10 positions matching TRBD2. The CDR3 is made up of 16 amino acids. CDR1 and CDR2 (germline): MNHEY, SVGAGI. V gave up 1 base and J gave up 2 bases; unmatched junction bases: 5.

The chain employs TRBV19 and TRBJ2-1; a weak D match, TRBD1 (5 bases). The CDR3 contains 18 residues. From germline, CDR1 is LNHDA and CDR2 SQIVND (reference sequence). Trimming took 1 base from V and 0 from J, leaving 16 bases between them. CDR3 nucleotides: TGTGCCAGTAGTATAGGCCCCTCAGGGAAGACCTCCTACAATGAGCAGTTCTTC. Its protein is CASSIGPSGKTSYNEQFF.

This clone showed up just once. The chain has TRBV18 and TRBJ2-7, with 7 bases that match TRBD1. Trimming took 5 bases from V and 4 from J; bases not matched to a gene: 11. CDR3 length equals 15 residues. Germline V gene sequence: CDR1 KGHSH, CDR2 LQKENI. Here the CDR3 reads CASSVIGQARYEQYF. For the CDR3, the DNA is TGTGCCAGCTCAGTAATAGGACAGGCCCGTTACGAGCAGTACTTC.

V is TRBV27 and J is TRBJ2-1, with 11 positions matching TRBD2. CDR1 and CDR2 (germline): MNHEY, SMNVEV (reference sequence). J was trimmed by 7 bases and V by 8 bases; bases with no gene match: 7. CDR3 length equals 14 residues. The CDR3 loop reads CASGGLAGGNEQFF. The CDR3 DNA is TGTGCCAGCGGGGGCTTAGCGGGAGGGAATGAGCAGTTCTTC.

This chain connects TRBV6-5 to TRBJ2-7; D may be TRBD2 (5 bases). The CDR3 is 14 amino acids. V lost 4 bases and J 0 bases, leaving 10 bases between the germline ends. Per the germline V gene, CDR1 is MNHEY and CDR2 is SVGAGI. This CDR3 reads CASSLGRDSYEQYF. The CDR3 bases are TGTGCCAGCAGTTTAGGACGGGACTCCTACGAGCAGTACTTC.

The chain is built from TRBV7-2 and TRBJ2-7; 8 positions match TRBD2. The CDR3 has 15 amino acids. CDR1 is SGHTA and CDR2 is FQGNSA in the germline V gene. V shed 3 bases, J shed 0 bases, and the junction held 4 bases outside the gene matches. CDR3 protein: CASSFHSGVSYEQYF. The CDR3 DNA reads as TGTGCCAGCAGCTTTCATAGCGGGGTCTCCTACGAGCAGTACTTC.

This chain joins TRBV2 and TRBJ1-4, with 7 bases fitting TRBD1. Germline CDR1 SNHLY, CDR2 FYNNEI. The CDR3 is 17 residues long. The V gene end was trimmed by 6 bases and the J gene end by 0 bases; junction bases not matched to a gene: 10. As DNA, the CDR3 is TGTGCCAGCAGACCGGGACAGTCCTTTGCAACTAATGAAAAACTGTTTTTT. Translation: CASRPGQSFATNEKLFF.

This clone appeared once. The CDR3 DNA reads as TGTGCCAGCAGCCACTACCCTAGCGGGAGAGGCGGCTACGAGCAGTACTTC. Protein product: CASSHYPSGRGGYEQYF. The rearrangement links TRBV5-4 to TRBJ2-7; TRBD2 agrees at 10 bases. CDR3 length: 17 residues. With V trimmed by 4 bases and J by 3 bases, 13 bases remained unmatched. The germline V gene encodes CDR1 SGHNT and CDR2 YYREEE (reference sequence).

The V gene is TRBV5-4, the J gene TRBJ2-7; 9 bases align to TRBD1. The CDR3 totals 14 residues. Trimming took 4 bases from V and 6 from J; bases not matched to a gene: 8. Germline V gives CDR1 SGHNT, CDR2 YYREEE (reference sequence). This CDR3 is CASSKGQGRTEQYF. CDR3 sequence (DNA): TGTGCCAGCAGCAAAGGACAGGGGCGAACCGAGCAGTACTTC.

The chain links TRBV7-9 to TRBJ1-2; perhaps TRBD1 as D (6 bases). The CDR3 is made up of 18 amino acids. The V gene's germline CDR1 is SEHNR and CDR2 FQNEAQ (reference sequence). V lost 2 bases and J lost 2, with 21 bases in between. The CDR3 is CASSLRLFREGVNYGYTF. In nucleotides, the CDR3 is TGTGCCAGCAGCTTAAGGCTTTTCCGTGAGGGGGTAAACTATGGCTACACCTTC.

The V gene is TRBV14, the J gene TRBJ1-2; 7 bases are shared with TRBD1. The CDR3 covers 12 residues. The V and J ends lost 8 bases and 4 bases, in that order; junction bases with no gene match: 4. Germline V gives CDR1 SGHDN, CDR2 FVKESK. Written as DNA, the CDR3 is TGTGCCAGCGCAACAGGGGCCTATGGCTACACCTTC. Translating it yields CASATGAYGYTF.

This chain links TRBV6-5 with TRBJ1-6; TRBD1 aligns across 7 bases. In germline, CDR1 is MNHEY, CDR2 SVGAGI. Trimming at V came to 0 bases and at J to 4 bases, leaving 3 bases not matched to a gene. This CDR3 comprises 16 residues. The DNA of the CDR3 is TGTGCCAGCAGTTACTCAGGACAGGCATATAATTCACCCCTCCACTTT. It is translated as CASSYSGQAYNSPLHF.

The rearrangement joins TRBV28 to TRBJ2-7; tentative D call: TRBD1 (5 bases). The V gene's germline CDR1 is MDHEN and CDR2 SYDVKM. This CDR3 has 14 amino acids. V lost 1 base, J lost 3 bases, and 10 bases lay in between. Here the CDR3 reads CASSLYRQIYEQYF. The CDR3 DNA is TGTGCCAGCAGTTTATACCGACAGATCTACGAGCAGTACTTC.

The rearrangement joins TRBV18 to TRBJ1-1, with D perhaps matching TRBD1 (5 bases). CDR3 length: 16 residues. CDR1 KGHSH and CDR2 LQKENI come from the germline V gene. V dropped 0 bases and J dropped 0 bases, with 11 bases sitting between them. The CDR3, as DNA: TGTGCCAGCTCACCACCCAGGGCCTTCATGAACACTGAAGCTTTCTTT. This encodes CASSPPRAFMNTEAFF.

V and J are TRBV29-1 and TRBJ2-1, with TRBD2 matching 8 bases. CDR1 is SQVTM and CDR2 is ANQGSEA in the germline V gene. This CDR3 contains 14 residues. J was trimmed by 0 bases and V by 4 bases; bases with no gene match: 2. DNA for the CDR3: TGCAGCGTTGGGAGCGGGAGCTCCTACAATGAGCAGTTCTTC. As protein: CSVGSGSSYNEQFF.

The V and J genes are TRBV7-8 and TRBJ2-1; TRBD2 matches 11 bases. J was trimmed by 7 bases and V by 1 base; bases with no gene match: 12. There are 18 residues in the CDR3. Germline V gene sequence: CDR1 SGHVS, CDR2 FQNEAQ. CDR3 loop: CASSLVLSGRAVGNEQFF. The CDR3 DNA reads TGTGCCAGCAGCTTAGTTCTTAGCGGGAGGGCCGTTGGGAATGAGCAGTTCTTC.

The gene calls are TRBV28 and TRBJ2-5, with 12 bases lining up with TRBD1. CDR1 MDHEN and CDR2 SYDVKM come from the germline V gene. The CDR3 has 15 amino acids. V lost 2 bases to trimming and J lost 5 bases; unmatched junction nucleotides: 3. The CDR3 region has the DNA TGTGCCAGCAGTTTAAGGGACAGGGGGCGGGAGACCCAGTACTTC. This sequence encodes CASSLRDRGRETQYF.